Listed below are T cell receptor beta chains from one sample, sequenced in a study of blood T cell repertoires in COVID-19. TCRdb's copy holds only in-frame clones and misses some; the assay was immunoSEQ multiplex PCR. The data contain some 310,000 clones, about nine tenths of them singletons. The sequencing sample was made of PBMCs or T cells enriched from blood (not recorded which). These receptors were collected from a woman aged 25 to 39 who had recovered from COVID-19. CDR3s include the opening cysteine and the closing phenylalanine or tryptophan. D genes are given only for firm matches. Clone size is stated in some rows and not others, as once, few, many or a class when expanded.

clone_size: -; v_call: TRBV28; j_call: TRBJ1-5; d_call: -; cdr3_aa: CASTGSNQPQHF; cdr3_nt: TGTGCCAGCACAGGTTCTAATCAGCCCCAGCATTTT
clone_size: -; v_call: TRBV20-1; j_call: TRBJ1-1; d_call: -; cdr3_aa: CSATRNTEAFF; cdr3_nt: TGCAGTGCAACCAGAAACACTGAAGCTTTCTTT
clone_size: once; v_call: TRBV7-6; j_call: TRBJ2-5; d_call: -; cdr3_aa: CASRFGQQETQYF; cdr3_nt: TGTGCCAGCAGATTCGGACAGCAAGAGACCCAGTACTTC
clone_size: -; v_call: TRBV6-2/TRBV6-3; j_call: TRBJ1-1; d_call: -; cdr3_aa: CASSYREWGNTEAFF; cdr3_nt: TGTGCCAGCAGTTATCGGGAGTGGGGGAACACTGAAGCTTTCTTT
clone_size: -; v_call: TRBV18; j_call: TRBJ1-5; d_call: TRBD1; cdr3_aa: CASSLRRDSRDHSNQPQHF; cdr3_nt: TGTGCCAGCTCACTCCGAAGGGACAGCCGAGACCATAGCAATCAGCCCCAGCATTTT
clone_size: -; v_call: TRBV3-1/TRBV3-2; j_call: TRBJ1-3; d_call: -; cdr3_aa: CASSNPGTGNTIYF; cdr3_nt: TGTGCCAGCAGCAATCCAGGGACTGGAAACACCATATATTTT
clone_size: -; v_call: TRBV5-4; j_call: TRBJ2-7; d_call: -; cdr3_aa: CASSPAPERYLTYEQYF; cdr3_nt: TGTGCCAGCAGCCCGGCCCCCGAGCGGTACTTAACCTACGAGCAGTACTTC
clone_size: -; v_call: TRBV5-1; j_call: TRBJ1-1; d_call: -; cdr3_aa: CASSMGMRPEAFF; cdr3_nt: TGCGCCAGCAGCATGGGGATGAGGCCTGAAGCTTTCTTT
clone_size: -; v_call: TRBV10-3; j_call: TRBJ1-5; d_call: -; cdr3_aa: CAISESRRGSNQPQHF; cdr3_nt: TGTGCCATCAGTGAGTCGAGAAGGGGGAGCAATCAGCCCCAGCATTTT
clone_size: -; v_call: TRBV29-1; j_call: TRBJ1-1; d_call: -; cdr3_aa: CSVVGGPLNTEAFF; cdr3_nt: TGCAGCGTTGTCGGCGGGCCGCTGAACACTGAAGCTTTCTTT
clone_size: -; v_call: TRBV3-1/TRBV3-2; j_call: TRBJ2-2; d_call: TRBD1; cdr3_aa: CASSPGQPIDTGELFF; cdr3_nt: TGTGCCAGCAGCCCGGGACAGCCTATTGACACCGGGGAGCTGTTTTTT
clone_size: -; v_call: TRBV5-6; j_call: TRBJ1-1; d_call: TRBD1; cdr3_aa: CASSNRQGEAFF; cdr3_nt: TGTGCCAGCAGCAACCGACAGGGTGAAGCTTTCTTT
clone_size: -; v_call: TRBV18; j_call: TRBJ1-1; d_call: -; cdr3_aa: CASSPSRTEAFF; cdr3_nt: TGTGCCAGCTCACCGAGTCGGACTGAAGCTTTCTTT
clone_size: -; v_call: TRBV5-1; j_call: TRBJ2-7; d_call: TRBD2; cdr3_aa: CASSPRLAGSSYEQYF; cdr3_nt: TGCGCCAGCAGCCCGAGACTAGCGGGCAGCTCCTACGAGCAGTACTTC
clone_size: -; v_call: TRBV27; j_call: TRBJ2-1; d_call: -; cdr3_aa: CASSWGGPYNEQFF; cdr3_nt: TGTGCCAGCAGTTGGGGGGGCCCCTACAATGAGCAGTTCTTC
clone_size: -; v_call: TRBV19; j_call: TRBJ2-5; d_call: TRBD1; cdr3_aa: CASRSGTGQTETQYF; cdr3_nt: TGTGCCAGTAGAAGCGGGACAGGGCAAACGGAGACCCAGTACTTC
clone_size: -; v_call: TRBV19; j_call: TRBJ1-4; d_call: -; cdr3_aa: CASSIDERGGNEKLFF; cdr3_nt: TGTGCCAGTAGTATAGATGAGAGAGGGGGAAATGAAAAACTGTTTTTT
clone_size: -; v_call: TRBV18; j_call: TRBJ2-5; d_call: -; cdr3_aa: CASSSTVQETQYF; cdr3_nt: TGTGCCAGCTCGTCGACAGTACAAGAGACCCAGTACTTC
clone_size: -; v_call: TRBV7-8; j_call: TRBJ2-1; d_call: TRBD2; cdr3_aa: CASSYTGTRLNEQFF; cdr3_nt: TGTGCCAGCAGCTACACCGGGACTAGGCTCAATGAGCAGTTCTTC
clone_size: -; v_call: TRBV6-2/TRBV6-3; j_call: TRBJ2-5; d_call: TRBD2; cdr3_aa: CASSSSKKGGPETQYF; cdr3_nt: TGTGCCAGCAGTTCCTCCAAAAAGGGAGGGCCGGAGACCCAGTACTTC
clone_size: -; v_call: TRBV5-1; j_call: TRBJ2-1; d_call: TRBD1; cdr3_aa: CASSSTTTGESYNEQFF; cdr3_nt: TGCGCCAGCAGCTCGACCACTACAGGGGAGTCCTACAATGAGCAGTTCTTC
clone_size: -; v_call: TRBV6-5; j_call: TRBJ2-7; d_call: -; cdr3_aa: CASLVRDYSYEQYF; cdr3_nt: TGTGCCAGCCTCGTCCGGGATTACTCCTACGAGCAGTACTTC
clone_size: -; v_call: TRBV30; j_call: TRBJ2-5; d_call: TRBD2; cdr3_aa: CAWSQREAWQETQYF; cdr3_nt: TGTGCCTGGAGTCAGCGGGAGGCATGGCAAGAGACCCAGTACTTC
clone_size: -; v_call: TRBV5-1; j_call: TRBJ2-3; d_call: TRBD2; cdr3_aa: CASSLVGSGRTDTQYF; cdr3_nt: TGCGCCAGCAGCTTGGTCGGTAGCGGGAGGACAGATACGCAGTATTTT
clone_size: -; v_call: TRBV4-1; j_call: TRBJ1-3; d_call: -; cdr3_aa: CASSLTNKAANSGNTIYF; cdr3_nt: TGCGCCAGCAGCCTAACTAACAAAGCGGCGAACTCTGGAAACACCATATATTTT
clone_size: -; v_call: TRBV30; j_call: TRBJ2-7; d_call: TRBD1; cdr3_aa: CAWSPGTVYEQYF; cdr3_nt: TGTGCCTGGAGTCCCGGGACAGTTTACGAGCAGTACTTC
clone_size: -; v_call: TRBV29-1; j_call: TRBJ1-1; d_call: -; cdr3_aa: CSVGFGGSVLGEAFF; cdr3_nt: TGCAGCGTTGGCTTTGGGGGGTCGGTGCTGGGTGAAGCTTTCTTT
clone_size: once; v_call: TRBV28; j_call: TRBJ1-4; d_call: TRBD1; cdr3_aa: CASRVPGQGSGEKLFF; cdr3_nt: TGTGCCAGCAGGGTTCCGGGACAGGGGAGTGGCGAAAAACTGTTTTTT
clone_size: -; v_call: TRBV18; j_call: TRBJ1-5; d_call: -; cdr3_aa: CASSQTPWSSNQPQHF; cdr3_nt: TGTGCCAGCTCACAAACGCCCTGGAGTAGCAATCAGCCCCAGCATTTT
clone_size: -; v_call: TRBV13; j_call: TRBJ1-1; d_call: -; cdr3_aa: CASSPGGEAFF; cdr3_nt: TGTGCCAGCAGCCCCGGGGGGGAAGCTTTCTTT
clone_size: once; v_call: TRBV28; j_call: TRBJ1-2; d_call: -; cdr3_aa: CASGGEGYYGYTF; cdr3_nt: TGTGCCAGCGGGGGGGAGGGCTACTATGGCTACACCTTC
clone_size: -; v_call: TRBV29-1; j_call: TRBJ1-4; d_call: -; cdr3_aa: CSVGMGAGGNEKLFF; cdr3_nt: TGCAGCGTTGGGATGGGGGCAGGCGGTAATGAAAAACTGTTTTTT
clone_size: -; v_call: TRBV4-3; j_call: TRBJ2-1; d_call: TRBD2; cdr3_aa: CASSQDLSAPGGVFDEQFF; cdr3_nt: TGCGCCAGCAGCCAAGATCTTTCCGCCCCGGGAGGAGTCTTCGATGAGCAGTTCTTC
clone_size: -; v_call: TRBV29-1; j_call: TRBJ2-1; d_call: -; cdr3_aa: CSVVFRGEQFF; cdr3_nt: TGCAGCGTTGTTTTCCGAGGTGAGCAGTTCTTC
clone_size: -; v_call: TRBV30; j_call: TRBJ2-1; d_call: -; cdr3_aa: CAWSAGRIQEQFF; cdr3_nt: TGTGCCTGGAGCGCGGGAAGGATTCAGGAGCAGTTCTTC
clone_size: -; v_call: TRBV4-1; j_call: TRBJ2-7; d_call: TRBD1; cdr3_aa: CASSQVTGGNYEQYF; cdr3_nt: TGCGCCAGCAGCCAAGTTACAGGGGGAAACTACGAGCAGTACTTC